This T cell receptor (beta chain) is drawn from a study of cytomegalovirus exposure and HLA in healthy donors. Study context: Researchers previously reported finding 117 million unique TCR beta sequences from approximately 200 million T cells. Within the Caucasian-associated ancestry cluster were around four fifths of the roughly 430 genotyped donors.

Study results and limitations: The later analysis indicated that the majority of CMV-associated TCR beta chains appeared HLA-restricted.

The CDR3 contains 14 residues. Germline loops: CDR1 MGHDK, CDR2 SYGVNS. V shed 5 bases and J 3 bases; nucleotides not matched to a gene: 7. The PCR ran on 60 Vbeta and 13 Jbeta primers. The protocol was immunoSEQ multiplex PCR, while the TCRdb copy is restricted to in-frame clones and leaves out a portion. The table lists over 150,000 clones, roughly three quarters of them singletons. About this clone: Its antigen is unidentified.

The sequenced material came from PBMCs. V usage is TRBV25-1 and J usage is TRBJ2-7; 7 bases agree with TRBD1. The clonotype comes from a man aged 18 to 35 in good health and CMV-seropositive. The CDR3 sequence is CASSPRDSNYEQYF. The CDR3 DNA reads TGTGCCAGCAGTCCCCGGGACAGTAACTACGAGCAGTACTTC.